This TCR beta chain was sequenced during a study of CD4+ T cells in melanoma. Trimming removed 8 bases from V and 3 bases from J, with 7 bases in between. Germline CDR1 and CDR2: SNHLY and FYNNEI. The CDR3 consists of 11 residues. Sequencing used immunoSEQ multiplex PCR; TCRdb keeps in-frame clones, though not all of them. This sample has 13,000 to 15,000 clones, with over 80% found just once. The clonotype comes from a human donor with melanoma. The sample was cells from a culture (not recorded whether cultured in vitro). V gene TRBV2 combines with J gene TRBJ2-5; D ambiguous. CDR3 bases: TGTGCCAGCGTCCAGGAAGAGACCCAGTACTTC. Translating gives CASVQEETQYF.